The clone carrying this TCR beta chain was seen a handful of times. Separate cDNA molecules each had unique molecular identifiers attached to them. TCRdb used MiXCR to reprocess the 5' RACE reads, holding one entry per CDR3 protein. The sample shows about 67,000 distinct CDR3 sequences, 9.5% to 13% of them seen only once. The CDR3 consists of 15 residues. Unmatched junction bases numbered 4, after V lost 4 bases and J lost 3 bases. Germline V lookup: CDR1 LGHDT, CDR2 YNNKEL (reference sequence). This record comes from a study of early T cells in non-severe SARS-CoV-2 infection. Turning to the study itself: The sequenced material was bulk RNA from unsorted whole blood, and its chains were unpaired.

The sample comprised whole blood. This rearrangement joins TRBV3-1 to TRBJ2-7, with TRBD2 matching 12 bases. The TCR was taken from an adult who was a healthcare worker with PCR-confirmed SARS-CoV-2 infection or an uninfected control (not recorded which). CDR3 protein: CASSPRTSGIYEQYF. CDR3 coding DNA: TGTGCCAGCAGCCCCCGGACTAGCGGGATCTACGAGCAGTACTTC.